The text below deals with one T cell receptor (beta chain). One end of the junction fails to match germline, which may point to a read error. The data derive from a study of blood T cell repertoires in COVID-19. This table comes from immunoSEQ multiplex PCR, and its TCRdb copy is limited to in-frame clones, with some not included. The sample holds roughly 190,000 clones, roughly 84% seen once. The CDR3 is 13 residues long. CDR1 is SGHDT and CDR2 is YYEEEE in the germline V gene. Sample: PBMCs or T cells enriched from blood (not recorded which). The receptor's source is a woman aged 25 to 39 who had been exposed to COVID-19. The chain is built from TRBV5-6 and TRBJ2-7; D gene ambiguous. CDR3 sequence: CASSLDGFYEQYF. As DNA, the CDR3 is TGCGCCAGCAGCTTGGACGGTTTCTACGAGCAGTACTTC.